In this sample, the clone carrying this T cell receptor beta chain turned up once. Trimming pared 4 bases from V and 6 bases from J, leaving 18 bases between. The CDR3 sequence is 16 residues long. Per germline, CDR1 KGHDR and CDR2 SFDVKD. This sample is part of a study of blood T cell repertoires in COVID-19. Whole-study context: Both acute and convalescent COVID-19 samples were obtained from the United States, Italy and Spain. The analysed material was cDNA or gDNA that came from T cells, B-cell-depleted T cells, or PBMCs.

In the original analysis: Nucleated cell counts were estimated from reference gene primer amplification. Repertoires were generated with immunoSEQ multiplex PCR, while TCRdb's copy carries only in-frame clones and drops some. V and J calls and clone size are given by that table; D and trimming were obtained from the DNA. The table has about 220,000 clones, 80% to 85% seen once. This TCR came from a woman in her twenties or thirties who had recovered from COVID-19. Specimen: peripheral blood. V and J are TRBV24-1 and TRBJ2-1; D is possibly TRBD2 (6 bases). This CDR3 reads CATSDPSGYPGNEQFF. Here the CDR3 DNA reads TGTGCCACCAGTGACCCGAGCGGGTACCCCGGCAATGAGCAGTTCTTC.